The present T cell receptor beta chain was sequenced within a study of T cells in Graves' hyperthyroidism and ophthalmopathy. The ends were cut back, 0 bases at V and 3 bases at J, with 12 bases in the middle. The germline CDR1 and CDR2 sequences are MNHNS and SASEGT. This CDR3 has 15 residues. Researchers took RNA transcripts and amplified the TCR beta CDR3 regions from them. A first-round RT-PCR of the TCR CDR3 used the HTBI primer set. From the multiplex PCR reads, TCRdb called clonotypes with MiXCR, one entry per CDR3 protein. This sample carries roughly 96,000 distinct CDR3 sequences, roughly 49% of them seen once, and the ten largest clones take 25% to 30%. This clonotype has ten or more counts.

The rearrangement joins TRBV6-1 to TRBJ2-7; D not resolved. What was sequenced was blood. The clonotype originates from a woman in her thirties or forties with Graves' hyperthyroidism. CDR3 DNA sequence: TGTGCCAGCAGTGAAGCGCACGGGTTTGGCTACGAGCAGTACTTC. It is translated as CASSEAHGFGYEQYF.